The present entry profiles one T cell receptor beta chain with its context. The antigen is not known. This entry is derived from a study of cytomegalovirus exposure and HLA in healthy donors. Study findings and constraints: Some V segments (TRBV6-2 and TRBV6-3 among them) were excluded as indistinguishable.

60 Vbeta and 13 Jbeta primers were used in PCR. Profiling relied on immunoSEQ multiplex PCR, and the TCRdb table lists in-frame clones only, not all of them. The data contain approximately 200,000 clones, 65% to 90% of them singletons. V was pared by 5 bases and J by 1 base, with 7 bases of the junction left unmatched. CDR3 size: 15 residues. Germline CDR1 SEHNR, CDR2 FQNEAQ (reference sequence). Material for sequencing was PBMCs. This TCR derives from a girl aged 10 to 17 in good health and CMV-seronegative. The J gene is TRBJ2-5, the V gene TRBV7-9; 7 bases align to TRBD1. CDR3 amino acids: CASSAPRDSQETQYF. CDR3 DNA sequence: TGTGCCAGCAGCGCCCCCCGGGACAGCCAAGAGACCCAGTACTTC.